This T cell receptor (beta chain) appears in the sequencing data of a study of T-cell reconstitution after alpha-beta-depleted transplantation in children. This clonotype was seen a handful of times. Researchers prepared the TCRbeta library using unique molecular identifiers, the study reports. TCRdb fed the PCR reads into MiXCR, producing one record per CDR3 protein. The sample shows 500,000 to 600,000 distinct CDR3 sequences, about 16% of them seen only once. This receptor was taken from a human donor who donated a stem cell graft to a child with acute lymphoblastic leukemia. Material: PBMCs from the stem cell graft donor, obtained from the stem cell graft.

The CDR3: CAISGAGFQETQYF. DNA for the CDR3: TGTGCCATCAGTGGGGCAGGATTCCAAGAGACCCAGTACTTC. The rearrangement uses TRBV10-3 and TRBJ2-5, with D unresolved. V was trimmed by 4 bases and J by 1 base, leaving 10 bases between them. CDR3 size: 14 residues. The germline V gene encodes CDR1 ENHRY and CDR2 SYGVKD.